This section outlines one T cell receptor beta chain sequence together with its context. Repertoires were generated with immunoSEQ multiplex PCR, while TCRdb's copy carries only in-frame clones and drops some. The data show about 500,000 clones, roughly nine tenths seen once. V lost 5 bases, J lost 2 bases, and 8 bases lay in between. The CDR3 sequence is 13 residues long. Per germline, CDR1 SEHNR and CDR2 FQNEAQ (reference sequence). This sample was included in a study of blood T cell repertoires in COVID-19. In the study overall: Sites across the United States, Italy and Spain contributed samples from acute and convalescent COVID-19.

The material sequenced was peripheral blood. This TCR was sampled from a woman in her forties or fifties with COVID-19, enrolled during active disease. The J gene is TRBJ2-3, the V gene TRBV7-9, with D perhaps matching TRBD1 (5 bases). The CDR3 sequence: CASSPGSTDTQYF. The DNA of the CDR3 is TGTGCCAGCAGCCCAGGGTCCACAGATACGCAGTATTTT.